This entry lists 3 T cell receptor beta chains sequenced from one sample in a study of vaccination effects on CD4 cells after COVID-19. Having been cultured for less than 13 days, the cells underwent CD4+ T cell isolation. TCRdb's copy holds only in-frame clones and misses some; the assay was immunoSEQ multiplex PCR. The sample shows 50,000 to 60,000 clones, 70% to 80% of them seen only once. What these receptors recognize is not known. The sequences come from CD4+ T cells from PBMCs cultured without peptide, collected before COVID-19 vaccination. Every receptor here comes from a human donor who received a COVID-19 vaccine.

V and J are TRBV6-2 or TRBV6-3 and TRBJ2-7; D remains unclear. Trimming shortened V by 6 bases and J by 12 bases, and 12 bases separated the two germline ends. The CDR3 runs 10 residues. CDR1 MNHEY and CDR2 SVGEGT come from the germline V gene. This CDR3 is CASSRVDGYV. In DNA form, the CDR3 reads TGTGCCAGCAGCCGCGTGGATGGGTACGTC.

The gene calls are TRBV6-2 or TRBV6-3 and TRBJ2-3, with TRBD2 identical over 8 bases. The junction had 9 bases not matched to a gene; V was cut back by 5 bases and J by 2 bases. Germline loops: CDR1 MNHEY, CDR2 SVGEGT. CDR3 size: 16 residues. CDR3 bases: TGTGCCAGCAGTGGCCTGAGCGGGGGTTACACAGATACGCAGTATTTT. Its protein product is CASSGLSGGYTDTQYF.

This chain links TRBV28 with TRBJ2-7; no clear D. Germline CDR1 MDHEN, CDR2 SYDVKM. CDR3 length equals 13 residues. Deletions cut 6 bases from V and 2 bases from J, with 11 bases between. CDR3 loop: CASRGSPTYEQYV. The CDR3 nucleotides read TGTGCCAGCAGGGGATCCCCCACCTACGAGCAGTACGTC.